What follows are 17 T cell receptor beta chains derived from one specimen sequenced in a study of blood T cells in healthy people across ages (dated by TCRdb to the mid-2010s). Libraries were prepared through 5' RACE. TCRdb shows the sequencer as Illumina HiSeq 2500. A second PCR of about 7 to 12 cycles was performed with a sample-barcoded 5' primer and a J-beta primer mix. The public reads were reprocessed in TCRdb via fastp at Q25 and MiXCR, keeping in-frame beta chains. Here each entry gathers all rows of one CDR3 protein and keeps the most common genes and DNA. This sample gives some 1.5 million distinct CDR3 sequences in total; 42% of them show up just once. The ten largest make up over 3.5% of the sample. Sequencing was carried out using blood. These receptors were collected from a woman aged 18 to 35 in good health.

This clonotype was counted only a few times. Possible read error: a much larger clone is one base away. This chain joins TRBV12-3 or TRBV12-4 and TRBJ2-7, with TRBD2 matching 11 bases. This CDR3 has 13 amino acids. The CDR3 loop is CVSSSGRAYEQYF. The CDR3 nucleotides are TGTGTCAGCAGTAGCGGGAGGGCCTACGAGCAGTACTTC.

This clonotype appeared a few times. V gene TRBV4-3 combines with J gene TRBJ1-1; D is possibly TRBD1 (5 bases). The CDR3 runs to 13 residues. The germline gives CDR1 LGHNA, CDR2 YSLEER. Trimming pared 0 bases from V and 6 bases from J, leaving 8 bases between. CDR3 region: CASSQDSGPEAFF. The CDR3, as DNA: TGCGCCAGCAGCCAAGACTCAGGGCCTGAAGCTTTCTTT.

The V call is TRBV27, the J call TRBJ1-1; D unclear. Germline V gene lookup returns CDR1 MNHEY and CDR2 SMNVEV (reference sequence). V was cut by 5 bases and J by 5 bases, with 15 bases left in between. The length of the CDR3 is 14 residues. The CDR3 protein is CASSVWSGNTEAFF. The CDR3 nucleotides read TGTGCCAGCAGTGTATGGAGTGGGAATACTGAAGCTTTCTTT.

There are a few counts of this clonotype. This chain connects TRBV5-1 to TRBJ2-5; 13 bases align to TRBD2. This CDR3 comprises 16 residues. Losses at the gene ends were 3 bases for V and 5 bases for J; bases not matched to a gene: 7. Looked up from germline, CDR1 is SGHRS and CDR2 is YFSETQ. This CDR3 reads CASSSGLAGVVETQYF. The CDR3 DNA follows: TGCGCCAGCAGCTCAGGACTAGCGGGGGTGGTGGAGACCCAGTACTTC.

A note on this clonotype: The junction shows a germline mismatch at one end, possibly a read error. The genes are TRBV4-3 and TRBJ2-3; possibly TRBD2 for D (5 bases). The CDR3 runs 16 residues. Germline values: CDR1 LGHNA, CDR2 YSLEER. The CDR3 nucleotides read TGCGCCAGCAGCCACCGAACCCGGGGATACACAGAGACGCAGTATTTT. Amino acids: CASSHRTRGYTETQYF.

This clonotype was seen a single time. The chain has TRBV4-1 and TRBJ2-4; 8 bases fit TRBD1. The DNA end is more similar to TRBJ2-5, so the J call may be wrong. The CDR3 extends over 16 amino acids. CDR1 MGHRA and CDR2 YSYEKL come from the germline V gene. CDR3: CASSQENRGAYETQYF. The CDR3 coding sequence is TGCGCCAGCAGCCAAGAAAACAGGGGGGCTTATGAGACCCAGTACTTC.

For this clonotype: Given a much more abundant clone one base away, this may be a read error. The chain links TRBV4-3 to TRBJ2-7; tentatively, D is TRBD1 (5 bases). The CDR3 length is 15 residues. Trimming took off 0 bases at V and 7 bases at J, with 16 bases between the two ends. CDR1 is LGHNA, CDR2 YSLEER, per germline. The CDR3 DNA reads TGCGCCAGCAGCCAAGATGGGAACAGGATGAATGAGCAGTACTTC. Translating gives CASSQDGNRMNEQYF.

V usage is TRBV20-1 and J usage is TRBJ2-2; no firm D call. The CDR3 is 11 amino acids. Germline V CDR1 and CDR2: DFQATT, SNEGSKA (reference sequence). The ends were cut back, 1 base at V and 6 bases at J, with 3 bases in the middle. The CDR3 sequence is CSARVPGELFF. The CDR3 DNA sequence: TGCAGTGCTAGAGTGCCCGGGGAGCTGTTTTTT.

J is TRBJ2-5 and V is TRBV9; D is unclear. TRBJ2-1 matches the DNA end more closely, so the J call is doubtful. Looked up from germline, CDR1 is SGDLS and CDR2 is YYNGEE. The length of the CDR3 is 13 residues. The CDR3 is CASSVEGQETQFF. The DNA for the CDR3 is TGTGCCAGCAGCGTAGAGGGTCAAGAGACCCAGTTCTTC.

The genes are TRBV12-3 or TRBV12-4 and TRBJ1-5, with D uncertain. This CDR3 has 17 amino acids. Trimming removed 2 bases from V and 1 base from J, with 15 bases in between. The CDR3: CASSLLGFGVSNQPQHF. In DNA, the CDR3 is TGTGCCAGCAGTTTATTGGGTTTTGGGGTCAGCAATCAGCCCCAGCATTTT.

The CDR3 bases are TGTGCCAGCAGCGTAGCGGACAGATACAATGAGCAGTTCTTC. It codes for CASSVADRYNEQFF. The V and J genes are TRBV9 and TRBJ2-1; a possible D gene is TRBD1 (6 bases). Germline CDR1 SGDLS, CDR2 YYNGEE. The V and J ends lost 0 bases and 4 bases respectively, with 8 bases between them. The CDR3 loop spans 14 amino acids.

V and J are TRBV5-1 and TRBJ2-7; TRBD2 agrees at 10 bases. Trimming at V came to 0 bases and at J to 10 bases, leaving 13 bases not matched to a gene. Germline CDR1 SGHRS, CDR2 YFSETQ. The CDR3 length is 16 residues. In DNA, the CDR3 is TGCGCCAGCAGCTTGGTTCTAGCGGGAGCTTCGGAGGCCCAGTACTTC. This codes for CASSLVLAGASEAQYF.

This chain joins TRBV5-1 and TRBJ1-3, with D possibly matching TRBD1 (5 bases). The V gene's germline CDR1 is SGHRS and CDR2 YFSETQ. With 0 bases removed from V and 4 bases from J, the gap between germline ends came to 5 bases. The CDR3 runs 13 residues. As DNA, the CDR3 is TGCGCCAGCAGCTTGGAGGGGGGAAACACCATATATTTT. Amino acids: CASSLEGGNTIYF.

The CDR3 region is CASRPGLASYNEQFF. For the CDR3, the DNA is TGTGCCAGCAGACCGGGACTAGCCTCTTACAATGAGCAGTTCTTC. The chain recombines TRBV12-3 or TRBV12-4 with TRBJ2-1, with 9 bases matching TRBD2. The length of the CDR3 is 15 residues. V was pared by 6 bases and J by 4 bases, with 7 bases of the junction left unmatched.

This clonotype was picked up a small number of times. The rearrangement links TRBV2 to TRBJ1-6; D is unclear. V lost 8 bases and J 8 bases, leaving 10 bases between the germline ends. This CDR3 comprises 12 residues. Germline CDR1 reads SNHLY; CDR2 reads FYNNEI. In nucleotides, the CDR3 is TGTGCCAGCGAATGGGAAGATTCACCCCTCCACTTT. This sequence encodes CASEWEDSPLHF.

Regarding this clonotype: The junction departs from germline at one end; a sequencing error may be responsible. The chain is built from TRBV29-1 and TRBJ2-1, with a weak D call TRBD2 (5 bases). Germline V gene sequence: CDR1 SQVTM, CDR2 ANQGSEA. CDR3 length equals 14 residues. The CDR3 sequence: CSVEFGGSCNEQFF. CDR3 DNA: TGCAGCGTTGAGTTCGGAGGCTCCTGCAATGAGCAGTTCTTC.

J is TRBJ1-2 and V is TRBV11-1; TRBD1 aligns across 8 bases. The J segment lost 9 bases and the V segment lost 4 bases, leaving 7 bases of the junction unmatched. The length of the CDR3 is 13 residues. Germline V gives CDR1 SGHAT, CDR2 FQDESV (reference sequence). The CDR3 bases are TGTGCCAGCAGCTCCGACAGGGGCCCACGCTACACCTTC. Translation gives CASSSDRGPRYTF.